One sample yielded the 27 T cell receptor beta chains listed below, sequenced in a study of blood T cell repertoires in COVID-19. Generated by immunoSEQ multiplex PCR, the TCRdb table keeps only in-frame clones and is missing some. The sample yields 75,000 to 100,000 clones, more than 70% seen once. Sequenced sample: peripheral blood. The source of these receptors is a man between 65 and 85 years old with acute or convalescent COVID-19.

The chain couples TRBV11-2 to TRBJ2-6; the D gene is possibly TRBD1 (5 bases). The CDR3 sequence is 19 residues long. The V and J ends lost 3 bases and 0 bases respectively, with 18 bases between them. Germline CDR1 reads SGHAT; CDR2 reads FQNNGV. The CDR3 region is CASSFRVPVGDSGANVLTF. The CDR3 DNA reads TGTGCCAGCAGCTTCAGGGTCCCGGTAGGGGACTCTGGGGCCAACGTCCTGACTTTC.

The V gene is TRBV4-1, the J gene TRBJ2-7, with TRBD2 as a possible D gene (6 bases). Germline CDR1 MGHRA, CDR2 YSYEKL. The germline V and J ends were trimmed by 3 bases and 0 bases, with 12 bases remaining between them. This CDR3 comprises 15 residues. The CDR3 spells CASSHPGLNSYEQYF. The CDR3, as DNA: TGCGCCAGCAGCCATCCGGGACTGAACTCCTACGAGCAGTACTTC.

The V gene is TRBV10-3, the J gene TRBJ2-1; TRBD2 matches 11 bases. V shed 2 bases, J shed 12 bases, and the junction held 9 bases outside the gene matches. This CDR3 comprises 15 residues. Germline CDR1 and CDR2: ENHRY and SYGVKD. CDR3 region: CAISETSGSRGVQFF. CDR3 sequence (DNA): TGTGCCATCAGTGAGACTAGCGGGAGTAGGGGGGTGCAGTTCTTC.

In DNA form, the CDR3 reads TGTGCCAGCAGTTTATTTACAGGGGATTACAATGAGCAGTTCTTC. Its translation: CASSLFTGDYNEQFF. The chain links TRBV27 to TRBJ2-1; 7 bases agree with TRBD1. There are 15 residues in the CDR3. Germline lookup yields CDR1 MNHEY and CDR2 SMNVEV (reference sequence). V was clipped by 1 base and J by 4 bases; unmatched bases: 4.

The gene calls are TRBV29-1 and TRBJ2-1; maybe TRBD1 (5 bases). In germline, CDR1 is SQVTM, CDR2 ANQGSEA. The CDR3 covers 12 residues. The V and J ends lost 6 bases and 4 bases respectively, with 10 bases between them. As DNA, the CDR3 is TGCAGCGTACAGGAGTCATACAATGAGCAGTTCTTC. Its protein is CSVQESYNEQFF.

The gene calls are TRBV7-3 and TRBJ2-1; 7 bases map to TRBD1. From germline, CDR1 is SGHTA and CDR2 FQGTGA. V gave up 4 bases and J gave up 8 bases; unmatched junction bases: 5. The CDR3 totals 13 residues. CDR3 DNA: TGTGCCAGCAGCTCCCTCCAGGGGGATGAGCAGTTCTTC. Translated: CASSSLQGDEQFF.

This clone was picked up one time. The chain links TRBV18 to TRBJ2-3, with a weak D call TRBD2 (6 bases). Looked up from germline, CDR1 is KGHSH and CDR2 is LQKENI. This CDR3 has 13 amino acids. Trimming cost V 8 bases and J 2 bases, with 11 bases left between them. CDR3 loop: CASQTSITDTQYF. In nucleotides, the CDR3 is TGTGCCAGCCAAACTAGCATCACAGATACGCAGTATTTT.

This chain links TRBV28 with TRBJ2-7, with TRBD2 matching over 11 bases. The CDR3 covers 15 residues. Germline V lookup: CDR1 MDHEN, CDR2 SYDVKM. The ends lost 2 bases at V and 3 bases at J; junction bases unmatched: 3. The CDR3 loop reads CASSLTSGSFYEQYF. The CDR3, as DNA: TGTGCCAGCAGTTTAACTAGCGGGAGTTTCTACGAGCAGTACTTC.

The chain employs TRBV5-4 and TRBJ2-2; 9 bases agree with TRBD2. The CDR3 is made up of 17 amino acids. Germline CDR1 is SGHNT and CDR2 is YYREEE (reference sequence). V trimming: 5 bases; J trimming: 2 bases; junction bases outside the gene matches: 10. The DNA for the CDR3 is TGTGCCAGCAGATCCCCCGGGACTAGCAGTAACACCGGGGAGCTGTTTTTT. Protein sequence: CASRSPGTSSNTGELFF.

This chain links TRBV18 with TRBJ1-5, with 7 bases lining up with TRBD1. With V trimmed by 1 base and J by 2 bases, 2 bases remained unmatched. The CDR3 sequence is 15 residues long. CDR1 and CDR2 (germline): KGHSH, LQKENI. Here the CDR3 DNA reads TGTGCCAGCTCACCACAAGGACAGGGCAATCAGCCCCAGCATTTT. It yields the protein CASSPQGQGNQPQHF.

The chain carries TRBV2 and TRBJ1-1, with a tentative D call TRBD1 (6 bases). Germline assignment: CDR1 SNHLY and CDR2 FYNNEI. This CDR3 is built from 13 residues. V dropped 7 bases and J dropped 6 bases, with 15 bases sitting between them. In DNA form, the CDR3 reads TGTGCCAGCACCGAAGCGTCAGGGGCTGAAGCTTTCTTT. It encodes CASTEASGAEAFF.

The J gene is TRBJ1-1, the V gene TRBV3-1 (or the pseudogene TRBV3-2), with 8 bases aligning to TRBD1. The CDR3 is 16 residues long. Germline V gives CDR1 LGHDT, CDR2 YNNKEL (reference sequence). With 4 bases clipped from V and 0 bases from J, the junction kept 7 bases outside the gene matches. DNA of the CDR3: TGTGCCAGCAGCCGGGGACAGGCGGCCATGAACACTGAAGCTTTCTTT. Protein: CASSRGQAAMNTEAFF.

This clone was detected only a few times. The chain combines TRBV10-3 with TRBJ2-7; maybe TRBD2 (6 bases). Germline CDR1 is ENHRY and CDR2 is SYGVKD. The CDR3 is made up of 16 amino acids. V was shortened by 2 bases and J by 1 base, with 15 bases between the two germline ends. The CDR3 nucleotides read TGTGCCATCAGTGAGCTGCCGGGACTGACTTCCTACGAGCAGTACTTC. It yields the protein CAISELPGLTSYEQYF.

CDR3: CASCRGYNEQFF. CDR3 in DNA: TGTGCCAGCTGTAGGGGTTACAATGAGCAGTTCTTC. The J gene is TRBJ2-1, the V gene TRBV28; weak D call: TRBD1 (5 bases). The germline V gene has CDR1 MDHEN and CDR2 SYDVKM. V lost 8 bases to trimming and J lost 4 bases, with 9 bases between them. The CDR3 contains 12 residues.

At least ten counts were recorded for this clone. The chain uses TRBV4-2 and TRBJ2-1, with 9 bases fitting TRBD2. Germline V lookup: CDR1 LGHNA, CDR2 YNFKEQ. The CDR3 runs to 17 residues. The trim removed 0 bases at V and 8 bases at J, leaving 11 bases unmatched. CDR3 coding DNA: TGTGCCAGCAGCCAAGATCTTATGATAGCGGGAGCGTATGAGCAGTTCTTC. This codes for CASSQDLMIAGAYEQFF.

This clone turned up a few times. The chain joins TRBV7-3 to TRBJ2-1; 11 positions agree with TRBD2. Germline CDR1 SGHTA, CDR2 FQGTGA. This CDR3 contains 15 residues. V lost 1 base, J lost 6 bases, and 2 bases stayed unmatched. CDR3 residues: CASSLSSGRANEQFF. The CDR3 DNA reads as TGTGCCAGCAGCTTAAGTAGCGGGAGGGCCAATGAGCAGTTCTTC.

This chain links TRBV28 with TRBJ2-3; D possibly corresponds to TRBD1 (6 bases). V lost 8 bases and J lost 2, with 8 bases in between. This CDR3 spans 12 amino acids. Germline-derived CDR1 and CDR2 are MDHEN and SYDVKM. CDR3 DNA: TGTGCCAGCGGGGGCCACACAGATACGCAGTATTTT. Translated, it gives CASGGHTDTQYF.

The chain carries TRBV5-1 and TRBJ2-5; 11 bases are a match to TRBD2. V shed 0 bases, J shed 5 bases, and the junction held 0 bases outside the gene matches. Germline CDR1 is SGHRS and CDR2 is YFSETQ. This CDR3 contains 14 residues. The CDR3 reads CASSLASGRETQYF. The CDR3 DNA is TGCGCCAGCAGCTTGGCTAGCGGGAGGGAGACCCAGTACTTC.

The rearrangement uses TRBV27 and TRBJ2-7, with 10 bases lining up with TRBD2. The germline CDR1 and CDR2 sequences are MNHEY and SMNVEV (reference sequence). With 0 bases clipped from V and 2 bases from J, the junction kept 1 base outside the gene matches. This CDR3 region has 15 residues. CDR3 in amino acids: CASSLSGTSAYEQYF. CDR3 bases: TGTGCCAGCAGTTTATCGGGGACTAGCGCCTACGAGCAGTACTTC.

The chain combines TRBV28 with TRBJ1-4, with D possibly being TRBD1 (5 bases). Germline CDR1 reads MDHEN; CDR2 reads SYDVKM. V was trimmed by 3 bases and J by 7 bases, leaving 15 bases between them. The CDR3 contains 15 residues. The CDR3 sequence is CASSLDIGSGEKLFF. The CDR3 bases are TGTGCCAGCAGTTTGGACATCGGGTCAGGTGAAAAACTGTTTTTT.

In this sample, this clone turned up a few times. The genes are TRBV7-3 and TRBJ2-5, with a possible D match to TRBD2 (5 bases). CDR3 length: 15 residues. CDR1 and CDR2 (germline): SGHTA, FQGTGA. The germline V and J ends were trimmed by 0 bases and 4 bases, with 12 bases remaining between them. For the CDR3, the DNA is TGTGCCAGCAGCTTAACCGGGATAGCGTCAGAGACCCAGTACTTC. Protein: CASSLTGIASETQYF.

This chain links TRBV25-1 with TRBJ1-1; 10 bases are a match to TRBD1. Germline V lookup: CDR1 MGHDK, CDR2 SYGVNS. The trim removed 6 bases at V and 3 bases at J, leaving 13 bases unmatched. The CDR3 sequence is 17 residues long. CDR3 DNA sequence: TGTGCCAGCAGCCCCAGACAGGGGGCTGTTTCGGACACTGAAGCTTTCTTT. Translating gives CASSPRQGAVSDTEAFF.

This chain joins TRBV7-2 and TRBJ2-3; TRBD2 aligns across 15 bases. V trimming: 5 bases; J trimming: 3 bases; junction bases outside the gene matches: 3. This CDR3 spans 16 amino acids. Per germline, CDR1 SGHTA and CDR2 FQGNSA. CDR3 region: CASSPGTSGRTDTQYF. The CDR3 DNA reads as TGTGCCAGCAGCCCTGGGACTAGCGGGAGGACAGATACGCAGTATTTT.

The chain links TRBV2 to TRBJ2-4; a weak D match, TRBD1 (6 bases). Trimming stripped 7 bases from V and 3 bases from J, with 13 bases between. Looked up from germline, CDR1 is SNHLY and CDR2 is FYNNEI. This CDR3 contains 14 residues. The CDR3 sequence is CASIHRADKNIQYF. CDR3 nucleotide sequence: TGTGCCAGCATACACAGGGCGGACAAAAACATTCAGTACTTC.

The CDR3 region has the DNA TGCAGCGTTGTGTTTCCATCGGGGCGGGACAGCCCGTACGAGCAGTACTTC. It is translated as CSVVFPSGRDSPYEQYF. The gene calls are TRBV29-1 and TRBJ2-7; D possibly corresponds to TRBD1 (7 bases). Trimming pared 4 bases from V and 4 bases from J, leaving 26 bases between. Germline V gene lookup returns CDR1 SQVTM and CDR2 ANQGSEA. The CDR3 is 17 amino acids.

The CDR3 nucleotides are TGTGCCAGCAGCCAACACGGGATAGGGTATGGCTACACCTTC. Its translation is CASSQHGIGYGYTF. The chain joins TRBV3-1 (or the pseudogene TRBV3-2) to TRBJ1-2; D ambiguous. Per germline, CDR1 LGHDT and CDR2 YNNKEL (reference sequence). The CDR3 is 14 amino acids. The V gene lost 2 bases and the J gene lost 5 bases, with 12 bases spanning the gap.

The J gene is TRBJ1-3, the V gene TRBV4-3; D is uncertain. V lost 5 bases and J lost 4, with 18 bases in between. Germline CDR1 is LGHNA and CDR2 is YSLEER. The CDR3 length is 16 residues. CDR3 residues: CASSGPGEEKGNTIYF. The CDR3 DNA reads TGCGCCAGCAGCGGTCCGGGAGAAGAGAAGGGAAACACCATATATTTT.